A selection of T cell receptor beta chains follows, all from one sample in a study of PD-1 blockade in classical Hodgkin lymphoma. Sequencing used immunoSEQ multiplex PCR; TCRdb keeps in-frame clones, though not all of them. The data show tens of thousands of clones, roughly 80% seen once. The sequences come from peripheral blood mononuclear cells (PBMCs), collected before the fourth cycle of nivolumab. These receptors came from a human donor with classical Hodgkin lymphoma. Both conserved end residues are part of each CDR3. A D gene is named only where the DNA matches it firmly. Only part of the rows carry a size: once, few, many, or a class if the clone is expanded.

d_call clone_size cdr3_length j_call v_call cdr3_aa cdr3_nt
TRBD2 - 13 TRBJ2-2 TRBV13 CASRQPGGSQLFF TGTGCCAGCAGACAGCCCGGGGGGTCCCAGCTGTTTTTT
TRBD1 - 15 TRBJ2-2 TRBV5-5 CASSEQGAGTGELFF TGTGCCAGCAGCGAACAGGGGGCGGGCACCGGGGAGCTGTTTTTT
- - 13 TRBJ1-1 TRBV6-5 CASSVMAPTEAFF TGTGCCAGCAGCGTCATGGCCCCAACTGAAGCTTTCTTT
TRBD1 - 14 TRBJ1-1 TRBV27 CASSLGGTEKRAFF TGTGCCAGCAGTTTAGGAGGGACAGAAAAGAGGGCTTTCTTT
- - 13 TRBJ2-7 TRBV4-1 CASSRPGPYEQYF TGCGCCAGCAGCCGACCCGGCCCCTACGAGCAGTACTTC
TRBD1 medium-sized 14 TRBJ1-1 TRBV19 CASSWGRGLAEAFF TGTGCCAGCTCCTGGGGCAGGGGGCTTGCTGAAGCTTTCTTT
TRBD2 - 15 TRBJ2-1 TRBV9 CASSVGTSGIGEQFF TGTGCCAGCAGCGTCGGGACTAGCGGGATCGGTGAGCAGTTCTTC
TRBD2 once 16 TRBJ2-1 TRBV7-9 CASSPTLPGRAHEQFF TGTGCCAGCAGCCCAACCCTTCCCGGGAGGGCCCATGAGCAGTTCTTC
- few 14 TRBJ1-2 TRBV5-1 CASSSSTGNYGYTF TGCGCCAGCAGCTCATCGACAGGAAACTATGGCTACACCTTC
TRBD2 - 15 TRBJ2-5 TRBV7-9 CASRSGRALQETQYF TGTGCCAGCCGTAGCGGGAGGGCCTTACAAGAGACCCAGTACTTC
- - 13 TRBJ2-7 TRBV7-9 CASSLARGGEQYF TGTGCCAGCAGCTTAGCCAGGGGTGGGGAGCAGTACTTC
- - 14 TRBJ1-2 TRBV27 CASSLSRGSYGYTF TGTGCCAGCAGTTTATCGAGGGGATCCTATGGCTACACCTTC
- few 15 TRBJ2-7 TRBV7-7 CASSSASGNLCEQYF TGTGCCAGCAGTTCGGCCTCGGGAAACCTCTGCGAGCAGTACTTC
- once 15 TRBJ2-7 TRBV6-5 CASSLRQITPYEQYF TGTGCCAGCAGCCTTAGACAGATTACACCCTACGAGCAGTACTTC
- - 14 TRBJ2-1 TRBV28 CASSLGWGNNEQFF TGTGCCAGCAGCCTGGGGTGGGGAAACAATGAGCAGTTCTTC
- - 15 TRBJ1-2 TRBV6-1 CASSEEPGPAYGYTF TGTGCCAGCAGTGAAGAGCCGGGGCCAGCCTATGGCTACACCTTC
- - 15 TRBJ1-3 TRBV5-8 CASSLGSSSGNTIYF TGTGCCAGCAGCTTGGGGTCCTCCTCTGGAAACACCATATATTTT
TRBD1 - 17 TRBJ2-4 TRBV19 CASSSFGTGLAKNIQYF TGTGCCAGTAGTAGCTTCGGGACAGGGCTAGCCAAAAACATTCAGTACTTC
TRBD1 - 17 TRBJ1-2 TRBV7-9 CASSLAGGQGAINGYTF TGTGCCAGCAGCTTAGCAGGTGGACAGGGGGCCATTAATGGCTACACCTTC
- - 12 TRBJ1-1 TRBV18 CASSPGNTEAFF TGTGCCAGCTCACCAGGTAATACTGAAGCTTTCTTT
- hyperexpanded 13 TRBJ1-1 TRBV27 CASSSDIDLEAFF TGTGCCAGCAGTTCGGACATCGACCTTGAAGCTTTCTTT
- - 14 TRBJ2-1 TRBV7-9 CASSFRGSVDEQFF TGTGCCAGCAGCTTTAGGGGGTCGGTCGATGAGCAGTTCTTC
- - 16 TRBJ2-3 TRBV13 CASSQWPSRSVGTQYF TGTGCCAGCAGCCAATGGCCTAGCAGATCTGTTGGTACGCAGTATTTT
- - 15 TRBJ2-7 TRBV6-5 CASSYGWQGHYEQYF TGTGCCAGCAGTTACGGTTGGCAGGGACACTACGAGCAGTACTTC
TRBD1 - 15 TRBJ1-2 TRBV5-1 CASSGGQARGDGYTF TGCGCCAGCAGCGGCGGACAGGCCCGTGGGGATGGCTACACCTTC
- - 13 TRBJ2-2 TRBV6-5 CASSYSATGELFF TGTGCCAGCAGTTACTCGGCTACCGGGGAGCTGTTTTTT
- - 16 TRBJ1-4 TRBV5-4 CASSLDTPRTNEKLFF TGTGCCAGCAGCTTGGATACCCCGAGGACTAATGAAAAACTGTTTTTT
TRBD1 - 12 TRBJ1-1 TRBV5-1 CASRADRGEAFF TGCGCCAGCAGAGCAGACAGGGGCGAAGCTTTCTTT
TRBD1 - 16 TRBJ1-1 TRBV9 CASSEKTGGLNTEAFF TGTGCCAGCAGCGAAAAGACAGGGGGCTTGAACACTGAAGCTTTCTTT
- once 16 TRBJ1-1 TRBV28 CASRAPRFISNTEAFF TGTGCCAGCAGGGCTCCTCGGTTCATATCGAACACTGAAGCTTTCTTT
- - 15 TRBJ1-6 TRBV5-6 CASSDGRDRNSPLHF TGTGCCAGCAGCGACGGCCGGGACCGTAATTCACCCCTCCACTTT
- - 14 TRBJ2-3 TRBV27 CASSSSVNTDTQYF TGTGCCAGCAGTTCCTCCGTCAACACAGATACGCAGTATTTT
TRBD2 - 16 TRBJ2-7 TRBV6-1 CASSDGVRLAGFEQYF TGTGCCAGCAGTGATGGGGTCAGGCTAGCGGGTTTCGAGCAGTACTTC
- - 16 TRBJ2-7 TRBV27 CASSPIHRGKSYEQYF TGTGCCAGCAGTCCAATTCATCGGGGAAAATCCTACGAGCAGTACTTC
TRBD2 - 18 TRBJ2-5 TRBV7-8 CASSSPGTSGRSLETQYF TGTGCCAGCAGCTCTCCCGGGACTAGCGGGAGGTCTCTGGAGACCCAGTACTTC
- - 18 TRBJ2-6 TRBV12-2 CASRMFSTPQSRANVLTF TGTGCAAGTCGCATGTTCTCGACTCCACAAAGTCGGGCCAACGTCCTGACTTTC
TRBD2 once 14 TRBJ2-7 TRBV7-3 CASSSGLAGYEQYF TGTGCCAGCAGCTCGGGACTAGCGGGGTACGAGCAGTACTTC
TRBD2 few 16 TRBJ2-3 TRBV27 CASSINRDYAKDTQYF TGTGCCAGCAGTATTAACCGGGACTACGCTAAAGATACGCAGTATTTT
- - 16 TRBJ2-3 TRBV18 CASSPSPPGETDTQYF TGTGCCAGCTCACCATCCCCCCCCGGGGAGACAGATACGCAGTATTTT
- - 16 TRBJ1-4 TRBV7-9 CASSSPGPGGRTRLFF TGTGCCAGCAGCTCCCCAGGTCCTGGGGGCCGGACGAGACTGTTTTTT
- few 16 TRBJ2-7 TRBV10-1 CASSEFRGVRSYEQYF TGCGCCAGCAGTGAGTTCAGGGGGGTGCGATCCTACGAGCAGTACTTC
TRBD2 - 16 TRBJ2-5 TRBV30 CAWSAGTSGRQETQYF TGTGCCTGGAGTGCAGGGACTAGCGGGAGACAAGAGACCCAGTACTTC
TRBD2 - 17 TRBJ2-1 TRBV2 CASSEELAGGFYNEQFF TGTGCCAGCAGCGAAGAACTAGCGGGAGGGTTTTACAATGAGCAGTTCTTC
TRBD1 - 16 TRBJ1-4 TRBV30 CAWSGLQGAENEKLFF TGTGCCTGGAGTGGGTTACAGGGGGCGGAGAATGAAAAACTGTTTTTT
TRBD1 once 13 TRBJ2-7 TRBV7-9 CASSPGTVYEQYF TGTGCCAGCAGCCCCGGGACAGTCTACGAGCAGTACTTC
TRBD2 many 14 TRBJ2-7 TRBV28 CASRSSGGLLEQYF TGTGCCAGCAGGAGTAGCGGGGGGTTACTCGAGCAGTACTTC